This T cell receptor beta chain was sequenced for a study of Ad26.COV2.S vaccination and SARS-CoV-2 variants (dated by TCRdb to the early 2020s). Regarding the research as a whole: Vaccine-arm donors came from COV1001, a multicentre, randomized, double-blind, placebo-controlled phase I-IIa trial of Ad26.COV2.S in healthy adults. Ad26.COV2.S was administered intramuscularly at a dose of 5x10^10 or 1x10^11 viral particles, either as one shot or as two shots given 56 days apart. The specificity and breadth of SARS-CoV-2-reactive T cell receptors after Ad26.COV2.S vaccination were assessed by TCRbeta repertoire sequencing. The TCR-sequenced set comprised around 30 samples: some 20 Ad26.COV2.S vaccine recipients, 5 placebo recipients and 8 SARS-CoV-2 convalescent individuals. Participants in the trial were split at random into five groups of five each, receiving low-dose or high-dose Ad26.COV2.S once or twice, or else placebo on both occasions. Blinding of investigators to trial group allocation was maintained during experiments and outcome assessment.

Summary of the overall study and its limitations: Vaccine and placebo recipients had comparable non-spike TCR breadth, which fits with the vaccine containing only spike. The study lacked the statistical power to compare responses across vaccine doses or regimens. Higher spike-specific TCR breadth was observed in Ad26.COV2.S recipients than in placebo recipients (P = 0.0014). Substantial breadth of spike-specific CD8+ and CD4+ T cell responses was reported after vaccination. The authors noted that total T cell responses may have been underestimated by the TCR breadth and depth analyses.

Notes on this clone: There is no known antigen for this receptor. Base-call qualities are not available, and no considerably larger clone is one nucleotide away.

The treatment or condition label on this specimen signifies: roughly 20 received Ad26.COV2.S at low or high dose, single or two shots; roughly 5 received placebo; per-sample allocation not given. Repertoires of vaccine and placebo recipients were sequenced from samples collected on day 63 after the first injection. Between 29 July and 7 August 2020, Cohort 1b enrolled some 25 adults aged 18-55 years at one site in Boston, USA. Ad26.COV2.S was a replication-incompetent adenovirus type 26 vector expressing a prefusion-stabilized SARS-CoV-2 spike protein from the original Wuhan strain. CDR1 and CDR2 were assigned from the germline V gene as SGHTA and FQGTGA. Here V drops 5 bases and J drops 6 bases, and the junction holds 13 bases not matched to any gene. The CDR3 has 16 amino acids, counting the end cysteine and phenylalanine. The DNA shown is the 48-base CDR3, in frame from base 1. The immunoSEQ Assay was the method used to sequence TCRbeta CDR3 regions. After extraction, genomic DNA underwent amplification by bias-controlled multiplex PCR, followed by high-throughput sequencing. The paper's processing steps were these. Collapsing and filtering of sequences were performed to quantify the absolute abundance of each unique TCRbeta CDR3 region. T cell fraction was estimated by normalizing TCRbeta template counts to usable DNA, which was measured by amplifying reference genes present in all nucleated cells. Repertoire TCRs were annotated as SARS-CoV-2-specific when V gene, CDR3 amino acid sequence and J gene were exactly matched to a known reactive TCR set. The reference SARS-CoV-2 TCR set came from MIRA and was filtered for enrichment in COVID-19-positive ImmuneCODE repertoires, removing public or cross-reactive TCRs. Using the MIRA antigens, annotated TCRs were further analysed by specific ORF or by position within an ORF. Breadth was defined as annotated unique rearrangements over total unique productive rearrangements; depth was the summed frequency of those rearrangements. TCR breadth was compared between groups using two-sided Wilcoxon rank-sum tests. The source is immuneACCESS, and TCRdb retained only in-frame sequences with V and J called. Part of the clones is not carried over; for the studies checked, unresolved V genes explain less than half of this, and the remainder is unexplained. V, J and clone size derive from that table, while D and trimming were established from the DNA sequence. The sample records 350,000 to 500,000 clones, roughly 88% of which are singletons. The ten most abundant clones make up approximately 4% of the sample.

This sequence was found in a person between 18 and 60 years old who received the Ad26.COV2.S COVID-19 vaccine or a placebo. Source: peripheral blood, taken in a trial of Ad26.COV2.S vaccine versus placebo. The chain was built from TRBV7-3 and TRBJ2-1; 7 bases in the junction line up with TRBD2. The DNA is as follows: TGTGCCAGCAGCACCACGGGACTCACGGGGGGCAATGAGCAGTTCTTC. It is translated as CASSTTGLTGGNEQFF.